This T cell receptor (beta chain) was identified in a study of shared clonotypes between healthy human individuals (TCRdb year 2020). Notes on the research overall: Two women and three men aged 18 to 49 years were included in the cohort. Per donor, three plates each were used for CD4 naive and CD4 memory, two for CD8 naive, and one for CD8 memory. Blood TCR repertoires of 5 or 6 healthy adults were deeply sequenced to estimate repertoire size and the extent of clonotype sharing between individuals. Different laboratories and diverse techniques were used to prepare libraries and sequence TCR repertoires, to increase sequencing depth and limit assay-specific biases. Between about 0.8 and 9.5 billion PBMCs per donor were obtained by leukapheresis. What the research found in general, with its limitations: Sharing across several donors was observed for roughly 5% of naive CD4, 3.5% of naive CD8, roughly 2.3% of memory CD4, and over 0.3% of memory CD8 clonotypes. Larger estimated clonotype richness was generally found for naive subsets than for memory subsets. The small number of donors limited the genetic and exposure-history diversity represented. Pairwise subsampling indicated that sequencing depth was expected to affect the degree of clonotype sharing among donors. Sampling was limited to blood, and TCR repertoires in tissue likely differ from TCR repertoires in blood. Higher generation probabilities were observed for clonotypes shared by all four sorted-subset donors than for non-shared clonotypes. Rarefaction of sorted-subset datasets indicated incomplete sequencing despite the large sequencing depth.

The donors were healthy, HIV-negative adults who had no recently reported acute infections or vaccinations. Only Caucasian adults living in Nashville, Tennessee, USA were represented among the donors. CD4+ T cells were enriched by magnetic negative selection; naive cells were then positively selected on CD45RA, and the negative fraction formed the memory subset. Blood was collected by leukapheresis, and PBMCs were isolated by Ficoll-Histopaque density gradient centrifugation and then cryopreserved in liquid nitrogen vapor phase. Analytical flow cytometry was used to check the purity and quantity of every magnetically sorted T cell population. From each sorted fraction, genomic DNA was isolated and quantified by UV absorbance on a Nanodrop 2000c. On this clone itself: Its antigen target is currently unknown. At one boundary the junction diverges from the germline segment, which might be a read error.

TCR CDR3 regions were amplified from genomic DNA by multiplex PCR using the deep immunoSEQ assay. Extracted genomic DNA from each cell subset was spread evenly across all wells of several immunoSEQ 96-well plates, with each plate serving as a replicate. For sorted subsets, roughly 200 ng of genomic DNA, equivalent to roughly 33,000 T cell genomes, went into each replicate PCR. Purified libraries were quantified with a Qubit 3.0 fluorometer, sized on a Bioanalyzer 2100, and re-quantified with the KAPA Library Quantification kit. Each immunoSEQ 96-well plate was sequenced on its own single-read 150-cycle Illumina NextSeq 550 flow cell. Regarding the original processing steps: Because the immunoSEQ output included only junctional sequences and no quality scores, the filtering could not be the same as the filtering used for full-length reads. To assign V/J genes and CDR3, sequences were annotated against IMGT germline references using PyIR, a Python wrapper for IgBLAST v1.9. Reads with weak V/J assignments (E-value above 1e-6), missing CDR3, stop codons, out-of-frame junctions, or ambiguous translated residues were removed. V3J clonotypes were defined as sequences sharing the same inferred V gene, J gene, and CDR3 amino acid sequence. The percentage overlap between two repertoires was calculated by dividing the number of shared unique clonotypes by the size of the smaller repertoire. Richness of each repertoire was evaluated using RTK rarefaction, the Chao1 estimator, and Recon v2.1 estimates of unobserved clonotypes. For all TCRbeta clonotypes obtained by the gDNA method from a handful of donors, generation probabilities were computed with OLGA. This is the immuneACCESS table as TCRdb keeps it, with only in-frame sequences that have V and J called. A part of the clones is gone; compared with another copy, unresolved V genes explain less than half, and the rest is unexplained. The V and J calls and the clone size are those of that table, but D and trimming were determined from the DNA. The sample contains about 2.5 million clones, 80% to 95% of them found a single time. The ten largest clones represent approximately 0.39% of the sample.

The CDR3 numbers 14 residues from cysteine through phenylalanine. Of the read, only the CDR3 DNA is kept; its 42 bases are in frame from base 1. Via the germline V gene, CDR1 is SGHAT and CDR2 FQNNGV. The sequence joins TRBV11-2 to TRBJ2-7; TRBD1 agrees with 8 junctional bases. This sequence was found in a man between 18 and 35 years old in good health. Some clones in this sample may be carry-over from other donors' samples. The sequenced sample consisted of naive CD4+ T cells from PBMCs. The cell subset or site label, read with the paper, signifies: CD45RA+ positively selected. The CDR3: CTSSLPRDRNEQYF. Here is the DNA: TGTACCAGCAGCTTACCCCGGGACAGGAATGAGCAGTACTTC.